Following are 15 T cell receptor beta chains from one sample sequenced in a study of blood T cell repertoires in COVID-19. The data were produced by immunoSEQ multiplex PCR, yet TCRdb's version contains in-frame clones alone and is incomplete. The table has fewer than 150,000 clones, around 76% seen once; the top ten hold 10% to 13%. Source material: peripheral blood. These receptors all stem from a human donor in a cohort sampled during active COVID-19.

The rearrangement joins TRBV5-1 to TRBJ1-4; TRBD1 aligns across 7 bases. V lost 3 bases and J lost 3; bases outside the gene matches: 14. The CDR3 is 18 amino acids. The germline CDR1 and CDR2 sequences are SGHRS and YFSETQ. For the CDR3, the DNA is TGCGCCAGCAGCTCAGGACACGAGGACAGGATTGCTAATGAAAAACTGTTTTTT. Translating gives CASSSGHEDRIANEKLFF.

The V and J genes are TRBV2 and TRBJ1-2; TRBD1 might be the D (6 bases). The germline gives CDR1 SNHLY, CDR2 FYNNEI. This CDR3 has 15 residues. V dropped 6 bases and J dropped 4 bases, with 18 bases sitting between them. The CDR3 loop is CASSSTGQGTYGYTF. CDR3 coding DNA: TGTGCCAGCAGCTCCACAGGGCAGGGGACCTATGGCTACACCTTC.

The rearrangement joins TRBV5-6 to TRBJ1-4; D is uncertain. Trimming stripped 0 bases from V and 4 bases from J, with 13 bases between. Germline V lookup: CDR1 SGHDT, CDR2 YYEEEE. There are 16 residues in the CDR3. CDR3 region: CASSLGPTILNEKLFF. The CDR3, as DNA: TGTGCCAGCAGCTTGGGGCCGACTATTCTTAATGAAAAACTGTTTTTT.

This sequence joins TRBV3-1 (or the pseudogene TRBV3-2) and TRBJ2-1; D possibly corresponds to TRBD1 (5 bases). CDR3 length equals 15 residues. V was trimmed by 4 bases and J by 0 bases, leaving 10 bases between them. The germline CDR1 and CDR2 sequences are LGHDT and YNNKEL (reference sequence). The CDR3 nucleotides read TGTGCCAGCAGCCCGTCTAGGGGCTCCTACAATGAGCAGTTCTTC. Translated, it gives CASSPSRGSYNEQFF.

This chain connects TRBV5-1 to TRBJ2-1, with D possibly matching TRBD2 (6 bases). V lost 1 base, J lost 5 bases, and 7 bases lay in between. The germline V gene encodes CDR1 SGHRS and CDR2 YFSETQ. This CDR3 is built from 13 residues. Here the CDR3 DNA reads TGCGCCAGCAGCTTGTGGGAGGACAATGAGCAGTTCTTC. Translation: CASSLWEDNEQFF.

The CDR3 DNA reads as TGTGCCAGCAACCTAGCGGGCAGGGCAGATACGCAGTATTTT. Translating it yields CASNLAGRADTQYF. This chain joins TRBV2 and TRBJ2-3; TRBD2 matches at 8 bases. This CDR3 region has 14 residues. CDR1 and CDR2 from the germline V gene are SNHLY and FYNNEI. The V gene end was trimmed by 7 bases and the J gene end by 4 bases; junction bases not matched to a gene: 7.

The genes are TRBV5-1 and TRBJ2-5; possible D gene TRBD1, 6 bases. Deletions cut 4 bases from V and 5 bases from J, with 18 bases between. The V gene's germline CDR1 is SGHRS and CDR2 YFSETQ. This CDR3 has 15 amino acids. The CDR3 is CASSLDRNFVETQYF. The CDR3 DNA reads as TGCGCCAGCAGCCTCGACAGGAACTTTGTGGAGACCCAGTACTTC.

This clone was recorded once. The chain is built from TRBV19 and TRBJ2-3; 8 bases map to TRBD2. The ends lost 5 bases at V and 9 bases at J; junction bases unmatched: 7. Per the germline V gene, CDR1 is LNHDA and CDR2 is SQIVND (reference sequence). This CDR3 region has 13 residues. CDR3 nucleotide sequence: TGTGCCAGTAGTCCGGCGCCTAGCGGGACGCAGTATTTT. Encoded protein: CASSPAPSGTQYF.

The CDR3, as DNA: TGTGCCAGCGCTACGACAGGGGGGGCCTACGAGCAGTACTTC. Its translation is CASATTGGAYEQYF. The V gene is TRBV5-4, the J gene TRBJ2-7, with 9 bases that match TRBD1. Per the germline V gene, CDR1 is SGHNT and CDR2 is YYREEE (reference sequence). V was pared by 7 bases and J by 2 bases, with 7 bases of the junction left unmatched. The CDR3 is 14 residues long.

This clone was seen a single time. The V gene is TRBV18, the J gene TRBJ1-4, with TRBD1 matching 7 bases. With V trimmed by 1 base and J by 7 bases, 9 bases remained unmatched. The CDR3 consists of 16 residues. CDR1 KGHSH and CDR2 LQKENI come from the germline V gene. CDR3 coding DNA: TGTGCCAGCTCACCACGTGGGACAGCCATTGCTGAAAAACTGTTTTTT. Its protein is CASSPRGTAIAEKLFF.

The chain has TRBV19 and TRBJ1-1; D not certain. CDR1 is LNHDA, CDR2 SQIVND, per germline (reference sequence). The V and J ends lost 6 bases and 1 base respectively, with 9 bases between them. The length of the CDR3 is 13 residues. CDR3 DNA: TGTGCCAGTAGCTATACCCCGAACACTGAAGCTTTCTTT. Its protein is CASSYTPNTEAFF.

The CDR3 DNA follows: TGCGCCAGCAGTTCGGGACTAGCGGGACCCAAAGGGAATGAGCAGTTCTTC. It yields the protein CASSSGLAGPKGNEQFF. The J gene is TRBJ2-1, the V gene TRBV10-2; 13 nucleotides align to TRBD2. Looked up from germline, CDR1 is WSHSY and CDR2 is SAAADI. Losses at the gene ends were 5 bases for V and 7 bases for J; bases not matched to a gene: 11. The CDR3 extends over 17 amino acids.

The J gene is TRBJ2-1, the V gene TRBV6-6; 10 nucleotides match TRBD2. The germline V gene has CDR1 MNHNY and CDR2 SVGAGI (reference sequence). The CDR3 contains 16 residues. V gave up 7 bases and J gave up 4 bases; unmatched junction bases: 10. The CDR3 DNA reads TGTGCCAGCACCGGACGACAGCGGGGGGGATACAATGAGCAGTTCTTC. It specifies CASTGRQRGGYNEQFF.

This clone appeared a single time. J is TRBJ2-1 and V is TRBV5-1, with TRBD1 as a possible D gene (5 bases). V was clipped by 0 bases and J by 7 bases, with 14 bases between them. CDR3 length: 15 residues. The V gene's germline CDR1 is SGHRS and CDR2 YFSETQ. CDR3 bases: TGCGCCAGCAGCTTGGTTTCCCAGGGTCATAATGAGCAGTTCTTC. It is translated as CASSLVSQGHNEQFF.

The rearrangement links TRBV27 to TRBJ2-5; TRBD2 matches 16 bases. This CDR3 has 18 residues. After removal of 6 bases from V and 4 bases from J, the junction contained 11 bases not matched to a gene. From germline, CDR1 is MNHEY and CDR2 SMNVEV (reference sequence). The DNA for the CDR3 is TGTGCCAGCAGCCAACCGGGACTAGCGGGGGGGCCCGGAGAGACCCAGTACTTC. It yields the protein CASSQPGLAGGPGETQYF.